This T cell receptor (beta chain) was obtained from a study of T cell repertoires in cytomegalovirus infection. Across the whole study: HLA-B-restricted CMV epitopes that are well studied, plus recently identified HLA-C-restricted ones, were used by the study. From public TCR beta signatures came an indication of both CMV infection and matching HLA type. Study-wide points: CMV-specific HLA-C-restricted TCR beta clonotypes dominated the ex vivo response.

V was clipped by 3 bases and J by 4 bases, with 18 bases between them. Per the germline V gene, CDR1 is SNHLY and CDR2 is FYNNEI. The CDR3 totals 16 residues. MiXCR, applied by TCRdb to the reads, yields one record per CDR3 protein. This table holds 140,000 to 150,000 distinct CDR3 sequences, 30% to 40% found once. This clonotype was observed many times. What it binds is not known. The V gene is TRBV2, the J gene TRBJ1-1, with D tentatively TRBD1 (6 bases). The clonotype originates from a human donor in good health (CMV status not recorded). Some clones in this sample may be carry-over from other donors' samples. Sequencing was performed on CD8+ T cells from cultured PBMCs, taken from culture after CMV antigen stimulation. The CDR3, as DNA: TGTGCCAGCAGTGACTTAAGGCAGGGGCGAGGCACTGAAGCTTTCTTT. It yields the protein CASSDLRQGRGTEAFF.